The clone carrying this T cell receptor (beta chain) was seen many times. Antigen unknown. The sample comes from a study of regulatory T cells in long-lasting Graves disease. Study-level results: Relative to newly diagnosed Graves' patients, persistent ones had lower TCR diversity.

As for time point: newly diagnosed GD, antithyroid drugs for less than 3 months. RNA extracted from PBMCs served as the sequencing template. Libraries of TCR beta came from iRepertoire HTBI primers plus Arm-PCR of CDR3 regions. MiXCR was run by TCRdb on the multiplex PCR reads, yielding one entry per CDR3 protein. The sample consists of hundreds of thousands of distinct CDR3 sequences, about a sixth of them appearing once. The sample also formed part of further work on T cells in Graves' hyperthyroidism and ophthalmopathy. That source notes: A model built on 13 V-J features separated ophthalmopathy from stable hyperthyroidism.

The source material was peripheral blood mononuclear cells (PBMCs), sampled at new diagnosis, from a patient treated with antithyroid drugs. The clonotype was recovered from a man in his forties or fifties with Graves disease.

The CDR3 DNA sequence: TGTGCCAGCAGTCCTCGGACTAGCGCCTCCTACGAGCAGTACTTC. Translation: CASSPRTSASYEQYF. J is TRBJ2-7 and V is TRBV6-1; TRBD2 agrees at 9 bases. Trimming took 5 bases from V and 0 from J; bases not matched to a gene: 5. This CDR3 comprises 15 residues. CDR1 is MNHNS, CDR2 SASEGT, per germline.